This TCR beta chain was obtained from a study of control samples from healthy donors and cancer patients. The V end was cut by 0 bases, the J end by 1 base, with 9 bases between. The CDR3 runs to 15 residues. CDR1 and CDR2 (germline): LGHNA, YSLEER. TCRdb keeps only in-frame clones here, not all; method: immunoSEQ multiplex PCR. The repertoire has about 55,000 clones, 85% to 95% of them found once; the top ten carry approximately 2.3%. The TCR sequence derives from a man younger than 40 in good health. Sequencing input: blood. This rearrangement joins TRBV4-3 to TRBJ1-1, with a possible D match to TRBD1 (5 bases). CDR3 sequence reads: CASSQEAGRNTEAFF. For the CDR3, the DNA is TGCGCCAGCAGCCAAGAGGCAGGGCGGAACACTGAAGCTTTCTTT.